This TCR beta chain was identified during a study of post-analysis software for immune sequencing data (dated by TCRdb to about 2015). Notes on the research overall: Relapsing-remitting, secondary progressive and progressive-relapsing multiple sclerosis were recorded as disease courses, and subtype annotation was lacking for some patients. Patient repertoires were compared against around twelve previously published healthy control repertoires from donors aged about 6 to 25 years. A subset of samples was prepared in parallel using single-end sample barcoding, then pooled and co-amplified after Illumina adapter ligation. General findings and caveats noted by the study authors: Multiple sclerosis patients had significantly lower normalized Chao1 diversity than controls, a result that suggests substantial peripheral T-cell clonal expansion. Direct clustering with F measure showed strong co-clustering of samples prepared in the same batch, prompting a batch-effect correction. Four to six TRBV segments, including TRBV5-6, TRBV5-1 and TRBV20-1, were significantly more frequent in patients than controls. The multiple sclerosis patient group was slightly younger than the control group.

The CDR3 spans 13 residues, from the cysteine through the phenylalanine. The sequence is cut down to CDR3 DNA, 39 bases in frame from base 1. CDR1 and CDR2 are drawn from the germline V gene (reference sequence): MNHEY, SMNVEV. V and J are truncated by 7 bases and 7 bases respectively, leaving an intervening sequence of 17 bases. The library was prepared using PCR. For sequencing, an Illumina HiSeq 2500 was employed. To reduce PCR and sequencing biases, unique molecular identifiers were built into the TCR beta cDNA libraries. Per 1 to 10 million input T cells, approximately 500,000 cDNA molecules were obtained, such that each molecule approximated one T cell. Patient libraries were prepared and sequenced with the same protocol used for the earlier healthy control dataset. Samples belonging to the same batch were prepared together, multiplexed and sequenced on a shared HiSeq lane. As for how the authors treated the data: MIGEC handled the raw barcoded reads, throwing out single-read molecular identifier groups before consensus assembly and CDR3 extraction. Clonotype tables were post-analysed with VDJtools, and diversity was normalized by down-sampling all datasets to the smallest sample size. Repertoire overlap clustering matched CDR3 amino acid but not nucleotide sequences to correct batch-related cross-sample contamination. TCRdb redid the processing of the public reads, applying fastp at Q25 and MiXCR, and retained in-frame beta chains. Entries are consolidated by CDR3 protein sequence, retaining the most common genes and DNA. It is TCRdb's table, rather than the study itself, that gives the V and J calls and clone size. The sample includes 150,000 to 200,000 distinct CDR3 sequences, with approximately 31% observed a single time. Clones ranked in the top ten supply approximately 1.5% of the sample.

TCR beta repertoires were profiled from peripheral blood of approximately 13 young patients with multiple sclerosis to demonstrate the VDJtools post-analysis software. The patients with multiple sclerosis were children and adolescents between about 6 and 15 years of age. This clonotype appeared many times. Its specific antigen is unknown. Qualities for individual bases were not recorded, and no much larger clone is one base off. Sequencing was performed on blood. The chain joins TRBV27 to TRBJ2-7; the best D guess is TRBD1, with 5 bases matching. The clonotype was recovered from a girl aged 10 to 17 with multiple sclerosis. The DNA sequence is TGTGCCAGCATAGACAGCCTTACTCGAGAGCAGTACTTC. It codes for CASIDSLTREQYF.